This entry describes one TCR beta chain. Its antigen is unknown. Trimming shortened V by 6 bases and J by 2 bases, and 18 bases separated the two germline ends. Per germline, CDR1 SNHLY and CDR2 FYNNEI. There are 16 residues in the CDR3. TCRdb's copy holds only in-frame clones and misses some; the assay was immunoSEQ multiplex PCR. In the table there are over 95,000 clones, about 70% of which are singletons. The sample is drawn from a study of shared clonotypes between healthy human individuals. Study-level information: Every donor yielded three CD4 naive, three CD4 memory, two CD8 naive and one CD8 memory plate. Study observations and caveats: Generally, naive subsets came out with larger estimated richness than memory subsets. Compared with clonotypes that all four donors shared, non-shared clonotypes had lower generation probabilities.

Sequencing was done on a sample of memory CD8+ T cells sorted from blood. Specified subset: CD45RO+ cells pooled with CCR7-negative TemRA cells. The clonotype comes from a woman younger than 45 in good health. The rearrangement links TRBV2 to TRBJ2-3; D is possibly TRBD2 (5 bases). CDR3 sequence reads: CASRRLPEGNTDTQYF. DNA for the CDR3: TGTGCCAGCAGACGACTTCCTGAGGGAAACACAGATACGCAGTATTTT.